This is a list of T cell receptor beta chains from one sample in a study of cytomegalovirus exposure and HLA in healthy donors. Profiled with immunoSEQ multiplex PCR; TCRdb holds only in-frame clones, not every one. This table holds 150,000 to 200,000 clones, roughly three quarters found once. The specimen was PBMCs. These receptors all come from a man between 18 and 29 years old in good health and CMV-seropositive. The CDR3 runs from the conserved cysteine through the conserved F or W. D genes are given only for firm matches. The listing skips clone size in some rows; elsewhere it reads once, few, many or a size class.

CDR3aa	CDR3nt	d_gene	abundance	j_gene	v_gene
CAISAGQPDTDTQYF	TGTGCCATCAGTGCTGGACAGCCCGACACAGATACGCAGTATTTT	-	few	TRBJ2-3	TRBV10-3
CASSVGQRNSPLHF	TGTGCCAGCAGCGTGGGACAGCGTAATTCACCCCTCCACTTT	TRBD1	-	TRBJ1-6	TRBV9
CASTAGANYGYTF	TGTGCCAGCACCGCCGGAGCTAACTATGGCTACACCTTC	-	-	TRBJ1-2	TRBV28
CASSLGLAGGQDEQFF	TGTGCCAGCAGCTTAGGACTAGCGGGAGGGCAGGATGAGCAGTTCTTC	TRBD2	-	TRBJ2-1	TRBV7-2
CASSSRTGKNIQYF	TGTGCCAGCAGCTCCCGGACAGGGAAAAACATTCAGTACTTC	TRBD1	-	TRBJ2-4	TRBV11-3
CASSYSRSSGGELFF	TGTGCCAGCAGTTACTCGAGAAGCTCCGGCGGGGAGCTGTTTTTT	-	-	TRBJ2-2	TRBV6-5
CASSLGGYGYTF	TGCGCCAGCAGCTTAGGGGGCTATGGCTACACCTTC	-	-	TRBJ1-2	TRBV5-1
CAWSLSGQGGNTIYF	TGTGCCTGGAGTCTTTCCGGACAGGGGGGAAACACCATATATTTT	TRBD1	-	TRBJ1-3	TRBV30
CASSLGPQETQYF	TGTGCCAGCAGCTTGGGCCCCCAAGAGACCCAGTACTTC	-	-	TRBJ2-5	TRBV7-6
CASSPRGYYTEAFF	TGTGCCAGCAGCCCCAGGGGATATTACACTGAAGCTTTCTTT	-	once	TRBJ1-1	TRBV11-2
CALLGGDLGKNSPLHF	TGTGCCCTCCTCGGGGGGGATTTGGGCAAAAATTCACCCCTCCACTTT	-	-	TRBJ1-6	TRBV2
CASSRSGLATDTQYF	TGCGCCAGCAGCCGTTCGGGACTAGCTACAGATACGCAGTATTTT	TRBD2	-	TRBJ2-3	TRBV5-1
CASSTGQGNTEAFF	TGTGCCAGCAGCACAGGACAGGGGAACACTGAAGCTTTCTTT	TRBD1	-	TRBJ1-1	TRBV5-4
CASSPPGTPASTDTQYF	TGTGCCAGCAGTCCTCCCGGGACTCCTGCTAGCACAGATACGCAGTATTTT	-	-	TRBJ2-3	TRBV7-9
CASGAGVNEKLFF	TGTGCCAGCGGGGCGGGGGTTAATGAAAAACTGTTTTTT	-	-	TRBJ1-4	TRBV2
CASSLRQDIYGYTF	TGTGCCAGCAGTTTGCGACAGGACATCTATGGCTACACCTTC	-	-	TRBJ1-2	TRBV6-5
CASSPGRQETQYF	TGTGCCAGCAGCCCTGGGAGACAAGAGACCCAGTACTTC	-	-	TRBJ2-5	TRBV7-6
CASSSPGGYNQPQHF	TGTGCCAGCAGCTCACCCGGGGGGTACAATCAGCCCCAGCATTTT	-	-	TRBJ1-5	TRBV28
CAISESSVSADTQYF	TGTGCCATCAGTGAGTCTAGCGTAAGCGCAGATACGCAGTATTTT	-	-	TRBJ2-3	TRBV10-3
CASSLASAGVGDEQFF	TGCGCCAGCAGCTTGGCTAGCGCGGGAGTGGGCGATGAGCAGTTCTTC	TRBD2	-	TRBJ2-1	TRBV5-1
CASKTGGDSPLHF	TGTGCCAGTAAGACAGGGGGCGATTCACCCCTCCACTTT	TRBD1	-	TRBJ1-6	TRBV19
CASSIGQGSDSPLHF	TGCGCCAGCAGCATAGGACAGGGAAGCGATTCACCCCTCCACTTT	TRBD1	-	TRBJ1-6	TRBV5-1
CACQFGQGISMNYGYTF	TGTGCCTGTCAGTTTGGACAGGGGATCTCGATGAACTATGGCTACACCTTC	TRBD1	-	TRBJ1-2	TRBV30
CASSTAFSGQSNSPLHF	TGTGCCAGCAGCACTGCGTTTTCCGGACAGAGTAATTCACCCCTCCACTTT	-	few	TRBJ1-6	TRBV7-9
CASSPGDRGHGQPQHF	TGTGCCAGCAGCCCGGGGGACAGGGGGCATGGTCAGCCCCAGCATTTT	TRBD1	-	TRBJ1-5	TRBV7-6
CASSPSWGDSGTDTQYF	TGTGCCAGCAGCCCCTCATGGGGGGACAGTGGCACAGATACGCAGTATTTT	-	few	TRBJ2-3	TRBV5-8
CASSLDGGTEAFF	TGTGCCAGCAGCTTAGACGGGGGCACTGAAGCTTTCTTT	-	few	TRBJ1-1	TRBV7-2
CASSRGDRNTEAFF	TGTGCCAGCAGCCGAGGGGACAGGAACACTGAAGCTTTCTTT	TRBD1	once	TRBJ1-1	TRBV7-9
CASSRGRNTEAFF	TGTGCCAGCAGTCGGGGTAGAAACACTGAAGCTTTCTTT	-	-	TRBJ1-1	TRBV9
CASSWTDLNTEAFF	TGTGCCAGCAGTTGGACAGACCTGAACACTGAAGCTTTCTTT	-	-	TRBJ1-1	TRBV2
CASSDGPPGEAFF	TGTGCCAGCAGTGATGGCCCCCCTGGTGAAGCTTTCTTT	-	-	TRBJ1-1	TRBV2
CASSIGRSSPLHF	TGTGCCAGTAGTATAGGCAGAAGTTCACCCCTCCACTTT	-	-	TRBJ1-6	TRBV19
CASRHSPGLAGDQNIQYF	TGTGCCAGCAGACACTCCCCGGGACTAGCGGGAGACCAAAACATTCAGTACTTC	TRBD2	-	TRBJ2-4	TRBV28
CATTISGDSEQFF	TGTGCCACCACCATCTCGGGGGACAGTGAGCAGTTCTTC	-	-	TRBJ2-1	TRBV7-9
CASSPGQTTNEKLFF	TGCGCCAGCAGCCCTGGACAGACAACTAATGAAAAACTGTTTTTT	-	-	TRBJ1-4	TRBV5-1
CATSTGYYSPLHF	TGTGCCACCAGCACAGGTTATTATTCACCCCTCCACTTT	-	-	TRBJ1-6	TRBV15
CASSAGGSGNTIYF	TGTGCCAGTAGCGCCGGGGGTTCTGGAAACACCATATATTTT	-	few	TRBJ1-3	TRBV19